The clone carrying this T cell receptor (beta chain) came up once. Antigen: not known. This CDR3 region has 14 residues. Germline CDR1 MDHEN, CDR2 SYDVKM. Between the trimmed V and J ends, which lost 8 bases and 10 bases, there was a span of 18 bases. These data belong to a study of vaccination and CD4 T cells after COVID-19. Cultured CD4+ T cell DNA underwent sequencing with the Oncomine TCR Beta short-read assay. Each CDR3 protein gets one entry after TCRdb re-called the PCR reads with MiXCR. Of about 5,500 distinct CDR3 sequences listed, approximately 40% are singletons. This sample's treatment: approximately nine-day PBMC culture with coronavirus spike peptide pools or control peptides (ViraFEST assay). These CD4+ T cells came from an unexposed donor, sampled before the COVID-19 pandemic (2011-2018).

The sequence came from a human donor in good health. The specimen sequenced was CD4+ T cells from blood, cultured in vitro. The chain links TRBV28 to TRBJ1-6; possibly TRBD1 for D (5 bases). CDR3 DNA sequence: TGTGCCAGCGAGGCCCGTCTTAGGGGCTCACCCCTCCACTTT. Translating it yields CASEARLRGSPLHF. Full variable domain (outside the CDR3, taken from reference TRBV28 and TRBJ1-6): DVKVTQSSRYLVKRTGEKVFLECVQDMDHENMFWYRQDPGLGLRLIYFSYDVKMKEKGDIPEGYSVSREKKERFSLILESASTNQTSMYLCASEARLRGSPLHFGNGTRLTVT.